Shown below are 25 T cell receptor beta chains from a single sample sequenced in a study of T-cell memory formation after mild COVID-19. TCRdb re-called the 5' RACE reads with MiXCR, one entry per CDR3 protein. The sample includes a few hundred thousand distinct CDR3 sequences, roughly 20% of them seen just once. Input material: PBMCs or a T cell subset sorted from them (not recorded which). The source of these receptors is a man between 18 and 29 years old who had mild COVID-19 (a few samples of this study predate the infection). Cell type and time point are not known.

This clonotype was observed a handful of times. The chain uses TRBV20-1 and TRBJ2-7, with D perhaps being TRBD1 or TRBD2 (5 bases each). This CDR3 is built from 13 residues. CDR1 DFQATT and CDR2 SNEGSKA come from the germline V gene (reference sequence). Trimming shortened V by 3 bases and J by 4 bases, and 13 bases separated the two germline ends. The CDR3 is CSARRGKPYEQYV. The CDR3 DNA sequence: TGCAGTGCTAGGAGGGGCAAGCCTTACGAGCAGTACGTC.

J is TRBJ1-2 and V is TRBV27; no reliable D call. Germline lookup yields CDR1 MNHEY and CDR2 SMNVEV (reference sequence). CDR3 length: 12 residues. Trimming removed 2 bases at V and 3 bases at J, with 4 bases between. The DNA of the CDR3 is TGTGCCAGCAGTTTACCCCACTATGGCTACACCTTC. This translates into CASSLPHYGYTF.

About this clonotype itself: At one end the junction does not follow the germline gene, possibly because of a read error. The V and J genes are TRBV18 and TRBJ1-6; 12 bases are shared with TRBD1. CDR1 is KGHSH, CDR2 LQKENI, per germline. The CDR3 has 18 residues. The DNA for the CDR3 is TGTGCCAGCTCACCGATCCCGGGACAGGGGGCCCCGAGGTCACCCCTCAACTTT. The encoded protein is CASSPIPGQGAPRSPLNF.

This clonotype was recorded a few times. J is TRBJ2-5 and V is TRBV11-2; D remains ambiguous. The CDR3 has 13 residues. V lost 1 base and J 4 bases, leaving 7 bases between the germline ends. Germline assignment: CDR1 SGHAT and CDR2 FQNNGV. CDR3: CASSLGPPETQYF. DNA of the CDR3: TGTGCCAGCAGCTTAGGGCCCCCAGAGACCCAGTACTTC.

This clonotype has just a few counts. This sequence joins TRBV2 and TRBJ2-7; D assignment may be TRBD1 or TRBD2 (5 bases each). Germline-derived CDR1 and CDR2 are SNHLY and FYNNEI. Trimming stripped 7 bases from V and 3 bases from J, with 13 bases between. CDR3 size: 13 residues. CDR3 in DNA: TGTGCCAGCACGGGGCAGACCTTCTACGAGCAGTACGTC. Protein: CASTGQTFYEQYV.

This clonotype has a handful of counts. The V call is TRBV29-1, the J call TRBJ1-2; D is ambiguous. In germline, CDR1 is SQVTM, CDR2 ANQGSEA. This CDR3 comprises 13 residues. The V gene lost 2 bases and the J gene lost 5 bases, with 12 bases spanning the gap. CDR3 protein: CSVESATEYGYTF. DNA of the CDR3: TGCAGCGTTGAATCCGCGACGGAATATGGCTACACCTTC. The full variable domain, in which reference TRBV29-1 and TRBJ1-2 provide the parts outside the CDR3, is SAVISQKPSRDICQRGTSLTIQCQVDSQVTMMFWYRQQPGQSLTLIATANQGSEATYESGFVIDKFPISRPNLTFSTLTVSNMSPEDSSIYLCSVESATEYGYTFGSGTRLTVV.

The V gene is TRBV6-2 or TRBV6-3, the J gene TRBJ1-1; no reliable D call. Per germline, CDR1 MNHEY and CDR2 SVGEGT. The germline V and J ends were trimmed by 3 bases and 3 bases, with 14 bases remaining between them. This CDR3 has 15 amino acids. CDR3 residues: CASSYRRTSYTEAFF. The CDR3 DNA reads TGTGCCAGCAGTTATCGGAGGACTAGTTACACTGAAGCTTTCTTT.

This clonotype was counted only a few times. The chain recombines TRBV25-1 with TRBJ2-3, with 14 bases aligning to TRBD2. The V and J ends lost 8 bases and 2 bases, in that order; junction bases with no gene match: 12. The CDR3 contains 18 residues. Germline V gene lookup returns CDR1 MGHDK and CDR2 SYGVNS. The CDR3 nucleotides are TGTGCCAGCCGGACTAGCGGGGGGCCTGACCCACTCACAGATACGCAGTATTTT. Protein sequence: CASRTSGGPDPLTDTQYF.

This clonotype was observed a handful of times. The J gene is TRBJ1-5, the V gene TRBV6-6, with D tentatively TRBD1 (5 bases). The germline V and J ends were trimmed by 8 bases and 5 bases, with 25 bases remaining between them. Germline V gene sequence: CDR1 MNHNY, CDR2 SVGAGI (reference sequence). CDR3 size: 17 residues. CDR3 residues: CASGPPPGRVADQPQHF. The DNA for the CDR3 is TGTGCCAGCGGACCACCCCCCGGCAGGGTGGCGGATCAGCCCCAGCATTTT.

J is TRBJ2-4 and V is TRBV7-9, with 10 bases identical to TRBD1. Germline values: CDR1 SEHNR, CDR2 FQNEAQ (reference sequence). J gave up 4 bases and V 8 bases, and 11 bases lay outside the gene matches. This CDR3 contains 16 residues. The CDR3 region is CASGSTTGGRKNIQYF. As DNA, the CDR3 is TGTGCCAGCGGGTCTACGACAGGGGGCAGGAAAAACATTCAGTACTTC.

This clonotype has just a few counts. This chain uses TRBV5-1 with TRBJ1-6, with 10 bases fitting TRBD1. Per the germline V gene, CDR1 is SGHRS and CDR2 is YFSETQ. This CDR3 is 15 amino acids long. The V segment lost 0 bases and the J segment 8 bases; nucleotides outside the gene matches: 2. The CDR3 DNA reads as TGCGCCAGCAGCTTGGCCGGACAGGGGGATTCACCCCTCCACTTT. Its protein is CASSLAGQGDSPLHF.

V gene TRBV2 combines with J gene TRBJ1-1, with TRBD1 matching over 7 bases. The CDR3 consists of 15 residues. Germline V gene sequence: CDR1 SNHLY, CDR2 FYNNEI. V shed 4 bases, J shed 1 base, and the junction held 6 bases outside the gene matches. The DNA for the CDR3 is TGTGCCAGCAGTGGACAGGGAAAGGGGAACACTGAAGCTTTCTTT. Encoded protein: CASSGQGKGNTEAFF. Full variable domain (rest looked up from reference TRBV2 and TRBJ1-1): EPEVTQTPSHQVTQMGQEVILRCVPISNHLYFYWYRQILGQKVEFLVSFYNNEISEKSEIFDDQFSVERPDGSNFTLKIRSTKLEDSAMYFCASSGQGKGNTEAFFGQGTRLTVV.

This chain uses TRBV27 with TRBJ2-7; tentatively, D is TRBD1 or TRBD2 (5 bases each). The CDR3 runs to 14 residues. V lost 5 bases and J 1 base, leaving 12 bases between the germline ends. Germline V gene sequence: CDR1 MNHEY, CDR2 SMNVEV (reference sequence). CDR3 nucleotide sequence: TGTGCCAGCAGTCCAGGGACCGAATCCTACGAGCAGTACGTC. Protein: CASSPGTESYEQYV.

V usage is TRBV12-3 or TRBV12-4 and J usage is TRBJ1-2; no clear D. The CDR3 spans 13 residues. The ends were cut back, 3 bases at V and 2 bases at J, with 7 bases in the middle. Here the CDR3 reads CASSFLRNYGYTF. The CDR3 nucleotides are TGTGCCAGCAGTTTTCTCCGGAACTATGGCTACACCTTC.

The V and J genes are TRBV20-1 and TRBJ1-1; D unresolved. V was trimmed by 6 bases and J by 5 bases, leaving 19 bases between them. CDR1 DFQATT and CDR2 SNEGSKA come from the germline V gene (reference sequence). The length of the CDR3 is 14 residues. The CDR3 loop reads CSAPKVTTGTEAFF. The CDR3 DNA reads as TGCAGTGCCCCCAAGGTTACAACTGGGACTGAAGCTTTCTTT.

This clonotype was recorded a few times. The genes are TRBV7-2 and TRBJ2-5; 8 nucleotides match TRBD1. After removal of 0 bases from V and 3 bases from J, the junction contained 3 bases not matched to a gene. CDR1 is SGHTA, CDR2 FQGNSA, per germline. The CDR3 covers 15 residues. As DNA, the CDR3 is TGTGCCAGCAGCTTAGCGAACAGGGGGGAAGAGACCCAGTACTTC. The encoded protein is CASSLANRGEETQYF. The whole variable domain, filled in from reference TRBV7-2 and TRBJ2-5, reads GAGVSQSPSNKVTEKGKDVELRCDPISGHTALYWYRQSLGQGLEFLIYFQGNSAPDKSGLPSDRFSAERTGGSVSTLTIQRTQQEDSAVYLCASSLANRGEETQYFGPGTRLLVL.

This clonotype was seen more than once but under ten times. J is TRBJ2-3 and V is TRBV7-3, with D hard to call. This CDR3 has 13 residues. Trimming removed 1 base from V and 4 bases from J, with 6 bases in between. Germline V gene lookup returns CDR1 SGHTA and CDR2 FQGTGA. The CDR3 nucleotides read TGTGCCAGCAGCTTAAAGCCGGCAGATACGCAGTATTTT. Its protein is CASSLKPADTQYF.

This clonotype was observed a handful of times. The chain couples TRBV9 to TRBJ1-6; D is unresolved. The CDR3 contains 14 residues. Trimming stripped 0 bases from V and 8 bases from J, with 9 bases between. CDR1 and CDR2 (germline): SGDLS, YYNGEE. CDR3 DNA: TGTGCCAGCAGCGTAGAGGGAGGAGATTCACCCCTCCACTTT. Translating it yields CASSVEGGDSPLHF.

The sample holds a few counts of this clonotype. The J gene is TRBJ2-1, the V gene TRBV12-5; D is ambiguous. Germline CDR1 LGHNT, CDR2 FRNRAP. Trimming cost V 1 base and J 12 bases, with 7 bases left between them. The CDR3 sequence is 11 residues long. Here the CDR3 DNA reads TGTGCTAGTGGTTTGGGTCAAGTGCAGTTCTTC. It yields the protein CASGLGQVQFF.

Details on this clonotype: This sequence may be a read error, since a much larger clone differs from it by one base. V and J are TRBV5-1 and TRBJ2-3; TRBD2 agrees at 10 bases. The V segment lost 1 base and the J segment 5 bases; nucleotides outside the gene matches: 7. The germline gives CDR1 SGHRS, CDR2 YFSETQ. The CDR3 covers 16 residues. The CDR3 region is CASSLSRLAGIDTQYF. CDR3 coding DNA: TGCGCCAGCAGCTTGTCCCGACTAGCGGGCATAGATACGCAGTATTTT.

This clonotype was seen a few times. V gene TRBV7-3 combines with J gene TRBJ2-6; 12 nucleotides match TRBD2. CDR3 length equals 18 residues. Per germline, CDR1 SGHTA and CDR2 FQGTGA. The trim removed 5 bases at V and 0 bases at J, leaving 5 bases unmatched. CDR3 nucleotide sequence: TGTGCCAGCAGCCTACAGACTAGCGGGGGCTCTGGGGCCAACGTCCTGACTTTC. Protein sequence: CASSLQTSGGSGANVLTF.

CDR3 sequence (DNA): TGTGCCAGCAGCCTAGCCGGGACAGGGAACACCGGGGAGCTGTTTTTT. Translated, it gives CASSLAGTGNTGELFF. V and J are TRBV12-3 or TRBV12-4 and TRBJ2-2; 8 bases line up with TRBD1. The length of the CDR3 is 16 residues. The V gene end was trimmed by 6 bases and the J gene end by 1 base; junction bases not matched to a gene: 7.

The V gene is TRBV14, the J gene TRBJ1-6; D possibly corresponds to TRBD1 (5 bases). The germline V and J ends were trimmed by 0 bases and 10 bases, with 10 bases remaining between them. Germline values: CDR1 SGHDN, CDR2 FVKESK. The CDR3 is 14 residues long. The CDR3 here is CASSQEGARSPLHF. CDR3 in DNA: TGTGCCAGCAGCCAAGAAGGGGCAAGATCACCCCTCCACTTT.

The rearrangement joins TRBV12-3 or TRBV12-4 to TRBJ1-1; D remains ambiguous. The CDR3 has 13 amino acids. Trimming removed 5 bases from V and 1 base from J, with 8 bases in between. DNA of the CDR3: TGTGCCAGCAGTCCCAACGGGAACACTGAAGCTTTCTTT. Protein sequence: CASSPNGNTEAFF.

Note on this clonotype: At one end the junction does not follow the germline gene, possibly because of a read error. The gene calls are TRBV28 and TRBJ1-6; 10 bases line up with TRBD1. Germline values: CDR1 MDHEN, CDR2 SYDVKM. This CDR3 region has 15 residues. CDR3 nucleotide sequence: TGTGCCAGCAGTTTGGGGACAGGGGTTAATTCACACCTCCACTTT. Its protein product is CASSLGTGVNSHLHF.